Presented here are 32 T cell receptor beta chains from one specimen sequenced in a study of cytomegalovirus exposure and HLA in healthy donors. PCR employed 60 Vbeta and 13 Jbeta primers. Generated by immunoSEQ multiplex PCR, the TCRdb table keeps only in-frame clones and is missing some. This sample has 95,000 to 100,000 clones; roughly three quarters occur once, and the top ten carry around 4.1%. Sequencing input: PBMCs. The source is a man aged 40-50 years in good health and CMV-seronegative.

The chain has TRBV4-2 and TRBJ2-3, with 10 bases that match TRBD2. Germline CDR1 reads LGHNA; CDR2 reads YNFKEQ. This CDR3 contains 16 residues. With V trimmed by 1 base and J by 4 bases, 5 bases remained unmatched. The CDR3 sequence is CASSQVAGGMADTQYF. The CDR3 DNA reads TGTGCCAGCAGCCAAGTAGCGGGGGGTATGGCAGATACGCAGTATTTT.

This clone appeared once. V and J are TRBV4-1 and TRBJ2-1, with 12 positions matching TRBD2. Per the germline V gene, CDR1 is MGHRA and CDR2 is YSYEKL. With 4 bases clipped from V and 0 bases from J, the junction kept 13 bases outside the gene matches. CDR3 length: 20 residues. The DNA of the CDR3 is TGCGCCAGCAGCCCTCTTACAGGGGCTAGCGGGGGGGCCTCCTACAATGAGCAGTTCTTC. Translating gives CASSPLTGASGGASYNEQFF.

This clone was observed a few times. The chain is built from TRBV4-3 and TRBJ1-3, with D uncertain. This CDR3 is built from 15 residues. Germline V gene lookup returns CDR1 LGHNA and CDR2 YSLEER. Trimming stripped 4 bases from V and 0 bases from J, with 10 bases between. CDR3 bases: TGCGCCAGCAGCCGCATACTTGGCTCTGGAAACACCATATATTTT. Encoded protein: CASSRILGSGNTIYF.

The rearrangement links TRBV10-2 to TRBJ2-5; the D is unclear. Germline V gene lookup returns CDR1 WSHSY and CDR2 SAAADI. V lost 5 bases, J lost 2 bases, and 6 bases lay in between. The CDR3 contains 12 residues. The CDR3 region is CASSSQQETQYF. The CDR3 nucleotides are TGCGCCAGCAGTTCGCAGCAAGAGACCCAGTACTTC.

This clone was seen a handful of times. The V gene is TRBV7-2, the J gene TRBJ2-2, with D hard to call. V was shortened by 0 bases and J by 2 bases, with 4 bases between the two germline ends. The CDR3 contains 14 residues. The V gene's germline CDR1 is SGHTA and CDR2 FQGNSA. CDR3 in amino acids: CASSLAQNTGELFF. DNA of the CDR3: TGTGCCAGCAGCTTAGCTCAAAACACCGGGGAGCTGTTTTTT.

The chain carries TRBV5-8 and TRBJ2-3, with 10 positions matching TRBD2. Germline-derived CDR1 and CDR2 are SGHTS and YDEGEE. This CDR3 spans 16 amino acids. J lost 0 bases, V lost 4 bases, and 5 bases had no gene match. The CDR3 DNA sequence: TGTGCCAGCAGCCAGCGGGGGGGTGCTAGCACAGATACGCAGTATTTT. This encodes CASSQRGGASTDTQYF.

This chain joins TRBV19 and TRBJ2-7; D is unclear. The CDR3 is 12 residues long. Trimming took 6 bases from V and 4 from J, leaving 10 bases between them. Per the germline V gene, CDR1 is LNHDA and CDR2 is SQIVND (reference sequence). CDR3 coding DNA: TGTGCCAGTAGCCCCGGAGTTTACGAGCAGTACTTC. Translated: CASSPGVYEQYF.

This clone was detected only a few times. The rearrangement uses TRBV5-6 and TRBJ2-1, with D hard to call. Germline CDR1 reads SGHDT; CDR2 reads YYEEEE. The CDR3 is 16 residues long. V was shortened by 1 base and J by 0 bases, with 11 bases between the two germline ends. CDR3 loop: CASSLLEILSYNEQFF. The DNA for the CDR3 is TGTGCCAGCAGCTTGTTGGAGATACTCTCCTACAATGAGCAGTTCTTC.

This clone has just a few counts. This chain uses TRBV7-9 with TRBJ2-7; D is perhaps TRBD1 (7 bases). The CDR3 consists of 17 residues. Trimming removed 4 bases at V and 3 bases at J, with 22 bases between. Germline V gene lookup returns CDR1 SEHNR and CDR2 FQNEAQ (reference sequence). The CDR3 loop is CASSSRDGTARGYEQYF. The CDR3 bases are TGTGCCAGCAGCTCCAGAGACGGGACAGCGCGGGGCTACGAGCAGTACTTC.

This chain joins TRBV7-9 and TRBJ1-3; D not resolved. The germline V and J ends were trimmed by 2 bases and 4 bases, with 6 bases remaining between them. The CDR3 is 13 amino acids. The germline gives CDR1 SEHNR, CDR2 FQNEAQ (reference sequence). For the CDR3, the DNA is TGTGCCAGCAGCTTACAACAGGGAAACACCATATATTTT. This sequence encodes CASSLQQGNTIYF.

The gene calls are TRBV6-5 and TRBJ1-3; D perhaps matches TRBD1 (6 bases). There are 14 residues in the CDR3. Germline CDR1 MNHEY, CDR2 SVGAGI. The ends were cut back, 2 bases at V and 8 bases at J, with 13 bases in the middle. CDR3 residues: CASSYGGQRDTIYF. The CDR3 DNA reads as TGTGCCAGCAGTTACGGAGGACAGAGAGACACCATATATTTT.

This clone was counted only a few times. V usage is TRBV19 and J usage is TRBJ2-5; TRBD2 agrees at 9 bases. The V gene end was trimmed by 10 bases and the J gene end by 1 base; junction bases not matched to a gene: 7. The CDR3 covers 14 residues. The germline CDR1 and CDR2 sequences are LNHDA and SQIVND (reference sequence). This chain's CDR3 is CATTGRGGQETQYF. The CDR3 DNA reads TGTGCCACGACGGGGCGGGGGGGCCAAGAGACCCAGTACTTC.

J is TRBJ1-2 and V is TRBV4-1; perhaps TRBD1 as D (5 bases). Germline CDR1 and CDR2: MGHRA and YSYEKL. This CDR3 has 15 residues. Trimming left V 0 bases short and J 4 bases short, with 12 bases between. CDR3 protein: CASSQDGTGTYGYTF. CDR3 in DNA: TGCGCCAGCAGCCAAGATGGAACAGGTACCTATGGCTACACCTTC.

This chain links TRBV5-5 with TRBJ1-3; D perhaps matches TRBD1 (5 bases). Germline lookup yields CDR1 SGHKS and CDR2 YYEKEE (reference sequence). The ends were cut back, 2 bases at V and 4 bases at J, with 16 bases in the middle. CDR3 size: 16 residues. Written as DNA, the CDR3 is TGTGCCAGCAGCTTAGGCACGGGGGGGGAAGGAAACACCATATATTTT. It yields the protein CASSLGTGGEGNTIYF. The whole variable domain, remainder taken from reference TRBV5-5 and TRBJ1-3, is DAGVTQSPTHLIKTRGQQVTLRCSPISGHKSVSWYQQVLGQGPQFIFQYYEKEERGRGNFPDRFSARQFPNYSSELNVNALLLGDSALYLCASSLGTGGEGNTIYFGEGSWLTVV.

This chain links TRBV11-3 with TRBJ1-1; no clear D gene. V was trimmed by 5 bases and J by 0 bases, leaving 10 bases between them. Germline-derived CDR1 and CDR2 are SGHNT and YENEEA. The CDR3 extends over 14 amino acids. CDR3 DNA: TGTGCCAGCAGCCTCTCAGGCCTGAACACTGAAGCTTTCTTT. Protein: CASSLSGLNTEAFF.

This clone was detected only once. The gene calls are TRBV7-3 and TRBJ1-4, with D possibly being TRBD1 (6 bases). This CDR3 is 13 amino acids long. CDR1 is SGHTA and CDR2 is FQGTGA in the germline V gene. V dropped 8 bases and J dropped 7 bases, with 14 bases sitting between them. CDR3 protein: CASSRGIGEKLFF. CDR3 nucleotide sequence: TGTGCCAGCTCCAGGGGCATCGGTGAAAAACTGTTTTTT.

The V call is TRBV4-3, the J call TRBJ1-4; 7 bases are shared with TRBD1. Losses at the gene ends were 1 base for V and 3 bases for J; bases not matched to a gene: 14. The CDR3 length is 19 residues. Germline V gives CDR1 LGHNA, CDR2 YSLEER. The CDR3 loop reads CASSQGWRGRVSSNEKLFF. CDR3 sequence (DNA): TGCGCCAGCAGCCAAGGATGGAGGGGGCGCGTCTCTTCTAATGAAAAACTGTTTTTT.

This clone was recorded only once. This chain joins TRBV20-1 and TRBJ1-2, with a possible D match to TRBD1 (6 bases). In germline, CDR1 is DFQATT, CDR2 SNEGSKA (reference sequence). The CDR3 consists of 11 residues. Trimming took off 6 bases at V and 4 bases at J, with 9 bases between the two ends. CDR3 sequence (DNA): TGCAGTGCGGACAGCTCCTATGGCTACACCTTC. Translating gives CSADSSYGYTF.

CDR3 protein: CASSGLQGNEKLFF. The CDR3 bases are TGTGCCAGCAGCGGCTTACAGGGGAATGAAAAACTGTTTTTT. The J gene is TRBJ1-4, the V gene TRBV9, with 7 bases matching TRBD1. The CDR3 totals 14 residues. After removal of 3 bases from V and 5 bases from J, the junction contained 4 bases not matched to a gene. Germline CDR1 reads SGDLS; CDR2 reads YYNGEE. Variable domain in full (rest from reference TRBV9 and TRBJ1-4): DSGVTQTPKHLITATGQRVTLRCSPRSGDLSVYWYQQSLDQGLQFLIQYYNGEERAKGNILERFSAQQFPDLHSELNLSSLELGDSALYFCASSGLQGNEKLFFGSGTQLSVL.

DNA of the CDR3: TGTGCCAGCAGCTCTCTAGCGGCTGGGGAGACCCAGTACTTC. It specifies CASSSLAAGETQYF. The V and J genes are TRBV25-1 and TRBJ2-5; 7 bases match TRBD2. Losses at the gene ends were 6 bases for V and 5 bases for J; bases not matched to a gene: 9. The CDR3 spans 14 residues. Germline V gene data show CDR1 as MGHDK and CDR2 as SYGVNS.

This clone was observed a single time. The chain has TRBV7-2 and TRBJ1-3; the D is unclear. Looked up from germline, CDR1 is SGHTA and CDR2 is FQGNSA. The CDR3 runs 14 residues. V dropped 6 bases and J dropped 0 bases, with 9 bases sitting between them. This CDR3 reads CASSLGNSGNTIYF. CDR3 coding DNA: TGTGCCAGCAGTCTAGGCAACTCTGGAAACACCATATATTTT.

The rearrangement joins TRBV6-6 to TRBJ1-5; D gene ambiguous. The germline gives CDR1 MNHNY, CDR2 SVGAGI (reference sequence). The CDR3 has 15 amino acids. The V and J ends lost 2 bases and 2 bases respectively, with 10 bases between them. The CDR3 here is CASSYEGSGNQPQHF. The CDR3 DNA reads TGTGCCAGCAGTTACGAGGGTTCGGGCAATCAGCCCCAGCATTTT.

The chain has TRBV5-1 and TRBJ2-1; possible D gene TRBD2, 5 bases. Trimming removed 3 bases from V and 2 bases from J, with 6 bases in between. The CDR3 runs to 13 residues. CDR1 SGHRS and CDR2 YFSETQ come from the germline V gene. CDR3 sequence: CASSSGTYNEQFF. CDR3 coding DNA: TGCGCCAGCAGCTCGGGAACCTACAATGAGCAGTTCTTC.

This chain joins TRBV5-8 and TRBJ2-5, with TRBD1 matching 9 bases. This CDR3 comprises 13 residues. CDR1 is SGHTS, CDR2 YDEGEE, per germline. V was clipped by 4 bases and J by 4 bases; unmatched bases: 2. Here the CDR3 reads CASSPTGGETQYF. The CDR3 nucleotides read TGTGCCAGCAGCCCGACAGGGGGAGAGACCCAGTACTTC.

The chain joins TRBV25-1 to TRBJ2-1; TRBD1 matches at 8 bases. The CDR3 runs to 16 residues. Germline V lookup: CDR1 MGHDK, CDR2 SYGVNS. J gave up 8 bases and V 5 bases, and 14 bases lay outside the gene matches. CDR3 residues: CASSQGTGRASDEQFF. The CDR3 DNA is TGTGCCAGCAGTCAAGGGACAGGAAGGGCTTCGGATGAGCAGTTCTTC.

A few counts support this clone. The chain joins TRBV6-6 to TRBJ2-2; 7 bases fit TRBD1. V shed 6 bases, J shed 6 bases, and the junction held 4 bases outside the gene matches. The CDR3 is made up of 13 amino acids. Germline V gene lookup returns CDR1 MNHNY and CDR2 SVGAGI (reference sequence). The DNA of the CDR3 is TGTGCCAGCAGAACAGGGGATGCCGGGGAGCTGTTTTTT. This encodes CASRTGDAGELFF.

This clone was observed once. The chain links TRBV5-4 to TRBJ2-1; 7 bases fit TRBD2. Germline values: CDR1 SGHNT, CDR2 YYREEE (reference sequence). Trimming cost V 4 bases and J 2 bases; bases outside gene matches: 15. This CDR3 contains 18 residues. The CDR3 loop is CASSGPGTKSRAYNEQFF. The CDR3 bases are TGTGCCAGCAGCGGGCCCGGGACTAAGAGTCGAGCCTACAATGAGCAGTTCTTC.

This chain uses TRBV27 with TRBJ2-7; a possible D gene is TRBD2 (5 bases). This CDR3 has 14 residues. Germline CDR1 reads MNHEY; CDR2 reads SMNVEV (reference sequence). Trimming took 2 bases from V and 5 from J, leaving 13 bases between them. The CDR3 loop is CASSLRSGSHEQYF. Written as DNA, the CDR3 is TGTGCCAGCAGTTTACGGTCGGGGTCCCACGAGCAGTACTTC.

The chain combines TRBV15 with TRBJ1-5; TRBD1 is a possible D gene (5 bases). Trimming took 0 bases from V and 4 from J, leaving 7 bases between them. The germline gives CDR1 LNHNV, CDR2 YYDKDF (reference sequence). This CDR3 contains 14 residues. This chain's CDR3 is CATSREDRNQPQHF. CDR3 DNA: TGTGCCACCAGCAGAGAAGACAGAAATCAGCCCCAGCATTTT.

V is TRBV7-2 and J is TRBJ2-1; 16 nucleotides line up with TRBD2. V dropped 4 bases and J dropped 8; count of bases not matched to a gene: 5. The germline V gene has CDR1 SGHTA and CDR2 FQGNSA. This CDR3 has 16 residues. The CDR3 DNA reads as TGTGCCAGCAGCTGGGGACTAGCGGGGGGGCTCGATGAGCAGTTCTTC. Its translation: CASSWGLAGGLDEQFF.

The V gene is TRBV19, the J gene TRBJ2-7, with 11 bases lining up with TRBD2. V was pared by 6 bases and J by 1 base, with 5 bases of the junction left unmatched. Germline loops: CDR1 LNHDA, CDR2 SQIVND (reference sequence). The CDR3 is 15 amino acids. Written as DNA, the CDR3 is TGTGCCAGTAGCGTAGCGGGGGGGTATTCCTACGAGCAGTACTTC. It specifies CASSVAGGYSYEQYF.

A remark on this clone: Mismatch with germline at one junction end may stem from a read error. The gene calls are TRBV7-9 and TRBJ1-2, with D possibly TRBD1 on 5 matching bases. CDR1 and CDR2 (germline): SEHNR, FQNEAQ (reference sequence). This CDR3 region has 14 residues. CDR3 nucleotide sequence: TGTTCCAGCAGCCGAGACAGCCAATTCTTTGGCTACACCTTC. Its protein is CSSSRDSQFFGYTF.